What follows are 32 T cell receptor beta chains derived from one specimen sequenced in a study of OX40 agonist ivuxolimab in advanced cancers. The repertoire was sequenced with immunoSEQ multiplex PCR; TCRdb's copy has only in-frame clones and lacks some. The table shows some 60,000 clones, with about 83% occurring only once. The sequencing here drew on CD4+ or CD8+ T cells sorted from blood, taken in a trial of the OX40 agonist ivuxolimab. The source is an adult with an advanced solid tumor such as melanoma, head and neck, liver or kidney cancer.

The sample holds one count of this clone. J is TRBJ2-3 and V is TRBV5-4; D gene unclear. The germline V and J ends were trimmed by 4 bases and 5 bases, with 8 bases remaining between them. CDR1 is SGHNT and CDR2 is YYREEE in the germline V gene (reference sequence). CDR3 length: 12 amino acids. The CDR3 here is CASSQDEDTQYF. In DNA, the CDR3 is TGTGCCAGCAGCCAGGACGAAGATACGCAGTATTTT.

The chain joins TRBV2 to TRBJ2-7; TRBD2 aligns across 8 bases. Trimming cost V 8 bases and J 4 bases; bases outside gene matches: 10. This CDR3 spans 14 amino acids. CDR1 and CDR2 (germline): SNHLY, FYNNEI. CDR3 region: CASSSWGLGYEQYF. As DNA, the CDR3 is TGTGCCAGCTCTTCTTGGGGACTAGGATACGAGCAGTACTTC.

Only one count was recorded for this clone. The J gene is TRBJ2-7, the V gene TRBV27, with 11 bases lining up with TRBD1. CDR3 length: 15 residues. Per the germline V gene, CDR1 is MNHEY and CDR2 is SMNVEV (reference sequence). With V trimmed by 2 bases and J by 3 bases, 3 bases remained unmatched. This CDR3 reads CASSLGQGAYYEQYF. As DNA, the CDR3 is TGTGCCAGCAGTTTAGGACAGGGGGCATACTACGAGCAGTACTTC.

The rearrangement links TRBV7-9 to TRBJ2-1; D is perhaps TRBD1 (5 bases). The V gene's germline CDR1 is SEHNR and CDR2 FQNEAQ (reference sequence). V was shortened by 5 bases and J by 10 bases, with 12 bases between the two germline ends. This CDR3 is 12 amino acids long. CDR3 sequence: CASSPGFDEQFF. The CDR3 region has the DNA TGTGCCAGCAGCCCAGGGTTTGACGAGCAGTTCTTC.

The genes are TRBV19 and TRBJ1-2, with 10 bases lining up with TRBD1. The CDR3 is 14 amino acids. Unmatched junction bases numbered 5, after V lost 6 bases and J lost 4 bases. CDR1 is LNHDA, CDR2 SQIVND, per germline (reference sequence). CDR3 DNA: TGTGCCAGTAGCGACAGGGGGCGAGCCTATGGCTACACCTTC. Its protein product is CASSDRGRAYGYTF.

This clone was seen only once. The rearrangement uses TRBV2 and TRBJ2-3, with 10 bases that match TRBD2. The CDR3 extends over 16 amino acids. The V and J ends lost 7 bases and 2 bases, in that order; junction bases with no gene match: 9. Germline V gene sequence: CDR1 SNHLY, CDR2 FYNNEI. CDR3 in DNA: TGTGCCAGCACAACCCTAGCGGGGGAGATCACAGATACGCAGTATTTT. Translation gives CASTTLAGEITDTQYF.

This clone has just a few counts. V usage is TRBV7-9 and J usage is TRBJ2-1, with 9 positions matching TRBD2. J gave up 12 bases and V 5 bases, and 14 bases lay outside the gene matches. The CDR3 spans 15 residues. Per the germline V gene, CDR1 is SEHNR and CDR2 is FQNEAQ (reference sequence). The CDR3 reads CASSQAGAREGGQFF. CDR3 nucleotide sequence: TGTGCCAGCAGCCAAGCGGGGGCGCGGGAGGGAGGGCAGTTCTTC.

V and J are TRBV4-1 and TRBJ1-6; D is unclear. The V and J ends lost 0 bases and 2 bases respectively, with 11 bases between them. Germline V gene sequence: CDR1 MGHRA, CDR2 YSYEKL. This CDR3 spans 17 amino acids. The CDR3 loop is CASSQDPATTYNSPLHF. The CDR3 DNA follows: TGCGCCAGCAGCCAAGACCCGGCGACAACCTATAATTCACCCCTCCACTTT.

This sequence joins TRBV7-2 and TRBJ1-2; TRBD1 aligns across 7 bases. Looked up from germline, CDR1 is SGHTA and CDR2 is FQGNSA. CDR3 size: 15 residues. Unmatched junction bases numbered 10, after V lost 5 bases and J lost 4 bases. The DNA of the CDR3 is TGTGCCAGCAGCCCGCACAGGGGCCTCTTCTATGGCTACACCTTC. It specifies CASSPHRGLFYGYTF.

The rearrangement joins TRBV11-1 to TRBJ2-7; tentatively, D is TRBD1 or TRBD2 (5 bases each). V lost 3 bases to trimming and J lost 11 bases, with 17 bases between them. CDR1 and CDR2 (germline): SGHAT, FQDESV (reference sequence). The CDR3 consists of 13 residues. This chain's CDR3 is CASSLNRDAVEYF. CDR3 in DNA: TGTGCCAGCAGCTTGAACCGGGACGCGGTGGAGTACTTC.

This chain links TRBV19 with TRBJ2-6; 8 bases are shared with TRBD1. This CDR3 contains 15 residues. Trimming cost V 3 bases and J 4 bases; bases outside gene matches: 2. The V gene's germline CDR1 is LNHDA and CDR2 SQIVND (reference sequence). The CDR3: CASSMTGVGANVLTF. In DNA, the CDR3 is TGTGCCAGTAGTATGACAGGGGTGGGGGCCAACGTCCTGACTTTC.

V gene TRBV9 combines with J gene TRBJ1-1, with D possibly matching TRBD1 (6 bases). The CDR3 sequence is 20 residues long. The ends were cut back, 2 bases at V and 5 bases at J, with 31 bases in the middle. From germline, CDR1 is SGDLS and CDR2 YYNGEE. CDR3 sequence: CASSVPDQTWRGGCKTEAFF. CDR3 DNA sequence: TGTGCCAGCAGCGTTCCCGACCAGACTTGGCGAGGGGGGTGTAAAACTGAAGCTTTCTTT.

This clone was found many times. The rearrangement links TRBV4-1 to TRBJ1-5; D might be TRBD1 (5 bases). Trimming left V 3 bases short and J 3 bases short, with 6 bases between. The CDR3 totals 13 residues. Germline CDR1 MGHRA, CDR2 YSYEKL. The CDR3 DNA sequence: TGCGCCAGCAGCCAGACAGACAATCAGCCCCAGCATTTT. This codes for CASSQTDNQPQHF.

The gene calls are TRBV7-2 and TRBJ2-7; 13 bases match TRBD2. The germline V gene encodes CDR1 SGHTA and CDR2 FQGNSA. The CDR3 sequence is 17 residues long. With V trimmed by 1 base and J by 4 bases, 7 bases remained unmatched. The CDR3 here is CASSLDEGLAGRYEQYF. In nucleotides, the CDR3 is TGTGCCAGCAGCTTAGATGAGGGACTAGCGGGAAGGTACGAGCAGTACTTC.

The rearrangement uses TRBV4-1 and TRBJ2-3; 9 bases are shared with TRBD2. CDR3 size: 17 residues. V gave up 1 base and J gave up 5 bases; unmatched junction bases: 10. The germline CDR1 and CDR2 sequences are MGHRA and YSYEKL. The CDR3 loop reads CASSQVIAGVTGDTQYF. The CDR3 DNA is TGCGCCAGCAGCCAAGTGATAGCGGGAGTAACGGGAGATACGCAGTATTTT.

The gene calls are TRBV27 and TRBJ2-7; TRBD2 matches 7 bases. This CDR3 region has 16 residues. Germline V gene lookup returns CDR1 MNHEY and CDR2 SMNVEV (reference sequence). Trimming removed 2 bases from V and 9 bases from J; junction bases left unmatched: 16. Written as DNA, the CDR3 is TGTGCCAGCAGTTTACACCAGACTAGCAGCAAAACGGGGCAGTACTTC. Its protein is CASSLHQTSSKTGQYF.

V usage is TRBV11-2 and J usage is TRBJ2-5; possibly TRBD1 or TRBD2 for D (5 bases each). Trimming left V 5 bases short and J 9 bases short, with 28 bases between. The CDR3 runs to 17 residues. The V gene's germline CDR1 is SGHAT and CDR2 FQNNGV. CDR3 DNA: TGTGCCAGCAGCCCCGGGGCCCCCGGAGCGGCCCCCAGGGCCCAGTACTTC. Residues: CASSPGAPGAAPRAQYF.

The chain is built from TRBV21-1 and TRBJ2-5; TRBD1 is the table's D call, not checked against the DNA. TRBV21-1 is an annotated pseudogene. CDR3 length: 15 residues. For the CDR3, the DNA is TGTGCCAGCAACCTGGACAGGGGTGGCCAAGAGACCCAGTACTTC. Translation gives CASNLDRGGQETQYF.

The chain joins TRBV9 to TRBJ2-2; unclear D gene. The V and J ends lost 2 bases and 7 bases respectively, with 18 bases between them. Germline CDR1 SGDLS, CDR2 YYNGEE. The CDR3 has 16 amino acids. The CDR3, as DNA: TGTGCCAGCAGCGTCAGTGGGTCCCTAAGGAACGGGGAGCTGTTTTTT. This codes for CASSVSGSLRNGELFF.

This rearrangement joins TRBV5-1 to TRBJ2-3, with D perhaps TRBD1 or TRBD2 (5 bases each). The V gene lost 5 bases and the J gene lost 4 bases, with 11 bases spanning the gap. This CDR3 spans 13 amino acids. From germline, CDR1 is SGHRS and CDR2 YFSETQ. The DNA for the CDR3 is TGCGCCAGCAGGGGACGGCGGGCAGATACGCAGTATTTT. Translation gives CASRGRRADTQYF.

The CDR3 reads CASSLSGASSYEQYF. CDR3 bases: TGTGCCAGCAGCCTATCGGGGGCTTCCTCCTACGAGCAGTACTTC. The chain is built from TRBV28 and TRBJ2-5; the D call may be TRBD1 or TRBD2 (6 bases each). Gene TRBJ2-7 matches the end of the DNA better, so the J call may be wrong. The CDR3 extends over 15 amino acids. Germline CDR1 is MDHEN and CDR2 is SYDVKM.

This chain links TRBV13 with TRBJ2-3, with TRBD1 matching over 8 bases. V lost 5 bases and J lost 4; bases outside the gene matches: 5. CDR3 length: 14 amino acids. Germline V gene data show CDR1 as PRHDT and CDR2 as FYEKMQ (reference sequence). The DNA of the CDR3 is TGTGCCAGCAGCCTGGGGACAGGTGCAGATACGCAGTATTTT. Translating it yields CASSLGTGADTQYF.

The chain is built from TRBV7-9 and TRBJ2-1; D might be TRBD2 (7 bases). The CDR3 covers 17 residues. The germline CDR1 and CDR2 sequences are SEHNR and FQNEAQ (reference sequence). Trimming cost V 5 bases and J 1 base, with 18 bases left between them. The CDR3 protein is CASSPTVRGGSYNEQFF. The CDR3, as DNA: TGTGCCAGCAGCCCTACCGTGAGGGGGGGGTCCTACAATGAGCAGTTCTTC.

The chain joins TRBV2 to TRBJ2-7; maybe TRBD1 (5 bases). There are 14 residues in the CDR3. Looked up from germline, CDR1 is SNHLY and CDR2 is FYNNEI. Trimming cost V 6 bases and J 0 bases, with 12 bases left between them. The CDR3, as DNA: TGTGCCAGCAGACAGGCCATCTTCTCCTACGAGCAGTACTTC. Protein: CASRQAIFSYEQYF.

The chain has TRBV7-3 and TRBJ2-5; D possibly corresponds to TRBD2 (5 bases). The CDR3 runs 16 residues. Trimming took off 2 bases at V and 7 bases at J, with 20 bases between the two ends. The germline V gene encodes CDR1 SGHTA and CDR2 FQGTGA. The DNA for the CDR3 is TGTGCCAGCAGCTTAGGCCCGGATTTAAATCGGGGGACCCAGTACTTC. Encoded protein: CASSLGPDLNRGTQYF.

The V gene is TRBV11-2, the J gene TRBJ2-3, with D hard to call. The CDR3 contains 14 residues. V was cut by 1 base and J by 6 bases, with 11 bases left in between. Germline CDR1 and CDR2: SGHAT and FQNNGV. The CDR3 region is CASSLASIRDTQYF. The DNA for the CDR3 is TGTGCCAGCAGCTTAGCTTCTATACGCGATACGCAGTATTTT.

The gene calls are TRBV14 and TRBJ2-4, with a weak D call TRBD2 (5 bases). CDR1 is SGHDN, CDR2 FVKESK, per germline. The CDR3 spans 13 residues. V dropped 4 bases and J dropped 7 bases, with 11 bases sitting between them. CDR3 sequence (DNA): TGTGCCAGCAGCCTATTCCCGGGGAACATTCAGTACTTC. Protein: CASSLFPGNIQYF.

The CDR3 loop reads CASRRGWQTTDTQYF. Written as DNA, the CDR3 is TGTGCCAGTAGACGGGGTTGGCAGACCACAGATACGCAGTATTTT. The rearrangement uses TRBV19 and TRBJ2-3; D is possibly TRBD2 (5 bases). V dropped 6 bases and J dropped 2 bases, with 15 bases sitting between them. Germline CDR1 and CDR2: LNHDA and SQIVND (reference sequence). The CDR3 spans 15 residues.

The gene calls are TRBV29-1 and TRBJ1-4; TRBD1 agrees at 8 bases. The CDR3 runs 14 residues. Per the germline V gene, CDR1 is SQVTM and CDR2 is ANQGSEA. V lost 4 bases to trimming and J lost 4 bases; unmatched junction nucleotides: 5. CDR3 region: CSVGQGLSNEKLFF. CDR3 DNA sequence: TGCAGCGTTGGACAGGGGTTGAGTAATGAAAAACTGTTTTTT. The entire variable domain, with the rest obtained from reference TRBV29-1 and TRBJ1-4, is as follows: SAVISQKPSRDICQRGTSLTIQCQVDSQVTMMFWYRQQPGQSLTLIATANQGSEATYESGFVIDKFPISRPNLTFSTLTVSNMSPEDSSIYLCSVGQGLSNEKLFFGSGTQLSVL.

J is TRBJ2-7 and V is TRBV7-9; the match to TRBD2 covers 12 bases. Germline V gives CDR1 SEHNR, CDR2 FQNEAQ (reference sequence). The CDR3 runs to 19 residues. The ends lost 3 bases at V and 0 bases at J; junction bases unmatched: 12. The CDR3 region is CASSFYGLAGTKGSYEQYF. CDR3 nucleotide sequence: TGTGCCAGCAGCTTTTATGGACTAGCGGGAACGAAAGGCTCCTACGAGCAGTACTTC.

This clone has a single count. The chain recombines TRBV7-6 with TRBJ2-7; TRBD2 agrees at 9 bases. Germline V gene data show CDR1 as SGHVS and CDR2 as FNYEAQ. There are 16 residues in the CDR3. The V segment lost 6 bases and the J segment 2 bases; nucleotides outside the gene matches: 11. The CDR3, as DNA: TGTGCCAGCAGTTTCACTAGCGGGCGGTCGGCCTACGAGCAGTACTTC. This codes for CASSFTSGRSAYEQYF.

V usage is TRBV2 and J usage is TRBJ2-1; the D call may be TRBD1 or TRBD2 (5 bases each). Germline values: CDR1 SNHLY, CDR2 FYNNEI. This CDR3 contains 15 residues. Trimming cost V 8 bases and J 2 bases, with 16 bases left between them. CDR3 nucleotide sequence: TGTGCCAGCCTAGGGGACGCCGCAACCTACAATGAGCAGTTCTTC. It yields the protein CASLGDAATYNEQFF.